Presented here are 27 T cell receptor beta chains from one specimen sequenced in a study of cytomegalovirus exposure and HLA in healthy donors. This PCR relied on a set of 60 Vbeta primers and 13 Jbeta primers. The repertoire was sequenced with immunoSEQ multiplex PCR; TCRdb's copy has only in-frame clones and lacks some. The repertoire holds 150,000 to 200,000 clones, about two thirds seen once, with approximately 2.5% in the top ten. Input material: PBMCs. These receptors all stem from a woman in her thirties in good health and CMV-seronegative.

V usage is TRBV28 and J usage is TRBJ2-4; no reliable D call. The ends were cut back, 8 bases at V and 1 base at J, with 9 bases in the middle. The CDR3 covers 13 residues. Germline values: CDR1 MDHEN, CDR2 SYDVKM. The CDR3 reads CASLLLAKNIQYF. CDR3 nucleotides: TGTGCCAGCCTCTTACTGGCCAAAAACATTCAGTACTTC.

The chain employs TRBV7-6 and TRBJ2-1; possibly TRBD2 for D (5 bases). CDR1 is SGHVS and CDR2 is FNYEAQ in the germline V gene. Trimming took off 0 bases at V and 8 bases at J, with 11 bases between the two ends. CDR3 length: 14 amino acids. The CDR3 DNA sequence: TGTGCCAGCAGCTTAGCGGAACCCGGGGATGAGCAGTTCTTC. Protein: CASSLAEPGDEQFF.

CDR3 coding DNA: TGTGCCAGTAGTGGGGGGACAGGGACGACCTACAATGAGCAGTTCTTC. Translating it yields CASSGGTGTTYNEQFF. The chain joins TRBV19 to TRBJ2-1; 9 bases are a match to TRBD1. J was trimmed by 2 bases and V by 5 bases; bases with no gene match: 7. Germline assignment: CDR1 LNHDA and CDR2 SQIVND (reference sequence). The length of the CDR3 is 16 residues. The full variable domain, its missing parts supplied by reference TRBV19 and TRBJ2-1, is DGGITQSPKYLFRKEGQNVTLSCEQNLNHDAMYWYRQDPGQGLRLIYYSQIVNDFQKGDIAEGYSVSREKKESFPLTVTSAQKNPTAFYLCASSGGTGTTYNEQFFGPGTRLTVL.

CDR3 coding DNA: TGTGCCAGCAGTAACCTCTTACAGGTCCTCAATCAGCCCCAGCATTTT. Translating it yields CASSNLLQVLNQPQHF. V and J are TRBV6-6 and TRBJ1-5; possible D gene TRBD1, 5 bases. V lost 5 bases, J lost 3 bases, and 17 bases lay in between. The germline CDR1 and CDR2 sequences are MNHNY and SVGAGI (reference sequence). The CDR3 spans 16 residues.

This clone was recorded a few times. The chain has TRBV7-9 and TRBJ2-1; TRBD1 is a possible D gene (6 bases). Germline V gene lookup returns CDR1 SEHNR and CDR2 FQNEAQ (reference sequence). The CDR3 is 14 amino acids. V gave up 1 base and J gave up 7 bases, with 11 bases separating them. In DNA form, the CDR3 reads TGTGCCAGCAGCTTAGAAACAGGGTGGAATGAGCAGTTCTTC. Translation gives CASSLETGWNEQFF.

CDR3 nucleotides: TGTGCCAGCGGACTAGTAGGCACCGGGGAGCTGTTTTTT. This translates into CASGLVGTGELFF. The chain is built from TRBV6-1 and TRBJ2-2, with 7 positions matching TRBD2. Trimming took 8 bases from V and 4 from J; bases not matched to a gene: 4. The CDR3 has 13 residues. Looked up from germline, CDR1 is MNHNS and CDR2 is SASEGT.

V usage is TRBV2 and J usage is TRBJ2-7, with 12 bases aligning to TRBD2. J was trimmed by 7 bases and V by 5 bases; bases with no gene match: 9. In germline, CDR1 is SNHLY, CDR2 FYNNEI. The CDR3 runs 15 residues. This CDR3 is CASSQRLAGVGEQYF. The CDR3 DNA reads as TGTGCCAGCAGTCAGAGACTAGCGGGAGTGGGGGAGCAGTACTTC.

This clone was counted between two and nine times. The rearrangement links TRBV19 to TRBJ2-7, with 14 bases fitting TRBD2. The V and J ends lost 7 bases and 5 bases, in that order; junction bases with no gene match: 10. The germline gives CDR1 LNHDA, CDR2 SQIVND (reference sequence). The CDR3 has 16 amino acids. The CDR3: CASKRLAGGSPDEQYF. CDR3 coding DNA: TGTGCCAGTAAGAGACTAGCGGGAGGGTCCCCCGACGAGCAGTACTTC.

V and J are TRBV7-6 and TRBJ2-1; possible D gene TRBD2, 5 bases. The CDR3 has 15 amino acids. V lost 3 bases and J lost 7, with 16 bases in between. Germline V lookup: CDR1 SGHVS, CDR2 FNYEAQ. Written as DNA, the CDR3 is TGTGCCAGCAGCTTCGAGGTCGGGAACCTTAATGAGCAGTTCTTC. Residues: CASSFEVGNLNEQFF.

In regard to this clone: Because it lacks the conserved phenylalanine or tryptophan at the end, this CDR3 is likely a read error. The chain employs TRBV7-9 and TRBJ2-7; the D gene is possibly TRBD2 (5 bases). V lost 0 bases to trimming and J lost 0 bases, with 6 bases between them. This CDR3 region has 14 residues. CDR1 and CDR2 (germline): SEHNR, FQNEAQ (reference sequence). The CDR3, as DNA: TGTGCCAGCAGCTTAGCGGGAGTCTCCTACGAGCAGTACCTC. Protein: CASSLAGVSYEQYL.

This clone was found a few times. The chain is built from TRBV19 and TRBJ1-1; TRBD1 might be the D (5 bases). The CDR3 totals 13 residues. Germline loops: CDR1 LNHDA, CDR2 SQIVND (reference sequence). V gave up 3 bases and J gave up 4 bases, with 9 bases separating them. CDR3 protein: CASSMGPGTEAFF. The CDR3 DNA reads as TGTGCCAGTAGTATGGGGCCCGGCACTGAAGCTTTCTTT.

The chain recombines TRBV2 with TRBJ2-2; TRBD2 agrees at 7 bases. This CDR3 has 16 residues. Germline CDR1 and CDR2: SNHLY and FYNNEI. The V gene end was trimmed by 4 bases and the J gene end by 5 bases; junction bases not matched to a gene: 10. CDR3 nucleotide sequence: TGTGCCAGCAGTGGGACGGGAGGCCCGAGGACCGGGGAGCTGTTTTTT. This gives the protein CASSGTGGPRTGELFF.

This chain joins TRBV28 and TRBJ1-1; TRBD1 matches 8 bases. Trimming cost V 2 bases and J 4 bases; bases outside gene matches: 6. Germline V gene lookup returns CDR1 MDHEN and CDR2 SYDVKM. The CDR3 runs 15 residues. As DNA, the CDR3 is TGTGCCAGCAGTTTAGCTGGCAGGGGGCTCACTGAAGCTTTCTTT. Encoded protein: CASSLAGRGLTEAFF.

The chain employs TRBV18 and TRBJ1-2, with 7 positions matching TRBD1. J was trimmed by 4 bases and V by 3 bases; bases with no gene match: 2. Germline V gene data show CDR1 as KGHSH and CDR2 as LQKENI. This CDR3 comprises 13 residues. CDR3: CASSPGQRYGYTF. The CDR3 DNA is TGTGCCAGCTCACCGGGACAGCGCTATGGCTACACCTTC.

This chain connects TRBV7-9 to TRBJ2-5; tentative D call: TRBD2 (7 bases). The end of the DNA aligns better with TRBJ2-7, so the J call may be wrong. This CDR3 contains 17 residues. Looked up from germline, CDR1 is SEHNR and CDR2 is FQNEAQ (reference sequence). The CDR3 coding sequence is TGTGCCAGCAGCTTAGCACCGGGCGGGGGCTCGATCTACGAGCAGTACTTC. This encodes CASSLAPGGGSIYEQYF.

The CDR3 DNA reads TGTGCCATCAGTCCCCCTTTTAGCGGGGGGAGCACAGATACGCAGTATTTT. This encodes CAISPPFSGGSTDTQYF. The genes are TRBV10-3 and TRBJ2-3, with 10 bases lining up with TRBD2. V was clipped by 5 bases and J by 0 bases; unmatched bases: 8. The CDR3 runs to 17 residues. Germline V gene sequence: CDR1 ENHRY, CDR2 SYGVKD.

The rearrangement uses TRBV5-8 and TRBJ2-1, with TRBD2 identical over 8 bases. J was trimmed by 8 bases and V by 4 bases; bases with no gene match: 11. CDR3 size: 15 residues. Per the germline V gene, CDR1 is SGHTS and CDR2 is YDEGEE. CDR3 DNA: TGTGCCAGCAGCCGACGCGGGGGGTTAAGTGATGAGCAGTTCTTC. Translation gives CASSRRGGLSDEQFF.

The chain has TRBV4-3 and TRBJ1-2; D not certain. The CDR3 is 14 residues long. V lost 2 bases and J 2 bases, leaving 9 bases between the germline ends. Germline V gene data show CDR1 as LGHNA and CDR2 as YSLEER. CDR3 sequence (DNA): TGCGCCAGCAGCCAATTGGGGAGGAACTATGGCTACACCTTC. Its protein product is CASSQLGRNYGYTF.

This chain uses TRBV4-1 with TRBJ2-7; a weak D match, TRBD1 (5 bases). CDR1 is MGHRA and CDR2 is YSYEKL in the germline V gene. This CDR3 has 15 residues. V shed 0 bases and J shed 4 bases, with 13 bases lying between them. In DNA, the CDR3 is TGCGCCAGCAGCCAAGATTGGGTGGGGCAGTACGAGCAGTACTTC. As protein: CASSQDWVGQYEQYF.

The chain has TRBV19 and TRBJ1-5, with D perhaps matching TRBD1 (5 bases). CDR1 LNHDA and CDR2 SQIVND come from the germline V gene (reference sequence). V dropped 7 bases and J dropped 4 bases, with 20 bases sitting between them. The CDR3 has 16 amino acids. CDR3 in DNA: TGTGCCAGTACCCTGGGGGGAGGGGCCACAAATCAGCCCCAGCATTTT. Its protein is CASTLGGGATNQPQHF.

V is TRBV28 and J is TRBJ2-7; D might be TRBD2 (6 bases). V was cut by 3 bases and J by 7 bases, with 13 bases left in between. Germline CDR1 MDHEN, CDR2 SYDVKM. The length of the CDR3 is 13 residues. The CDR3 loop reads CASSFRRAGEQYF. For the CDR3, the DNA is TGTGCCAGCAGTTTCCGGAGGGCCGGGGAGCAGTACTTC.

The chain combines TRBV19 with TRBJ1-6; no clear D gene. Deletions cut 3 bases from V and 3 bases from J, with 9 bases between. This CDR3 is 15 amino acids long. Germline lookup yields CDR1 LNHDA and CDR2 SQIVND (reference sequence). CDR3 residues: CASSMGSRYNSPLHF. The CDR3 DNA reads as TGTGCCAGTAGTATGGGCAGCCGCTATAATTCACCCCTCCACTTT. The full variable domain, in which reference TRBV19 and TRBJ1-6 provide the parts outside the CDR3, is DGGITQSPKYLFRKEGQNVTLSCEQNLNHDAMYWYRQDPGQGLRLIYYSQIVNDFQKGDIAEGYSVSREKKESFPLTVTSAQKNPTAFYLCASSMGSRYNSPLHFGNGTRLTVT.

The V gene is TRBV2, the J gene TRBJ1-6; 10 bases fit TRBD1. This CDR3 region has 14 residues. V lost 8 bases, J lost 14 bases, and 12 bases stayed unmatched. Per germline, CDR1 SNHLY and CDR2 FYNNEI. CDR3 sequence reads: CASGGTGALRALHF. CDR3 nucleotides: TGTGCCAGCGGGGGGACAGGGGCCCTTAGGGCCCTCCACTTT.

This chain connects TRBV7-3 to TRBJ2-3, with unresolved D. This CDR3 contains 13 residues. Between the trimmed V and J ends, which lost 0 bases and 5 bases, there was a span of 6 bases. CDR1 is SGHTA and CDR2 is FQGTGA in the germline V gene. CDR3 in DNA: TGTGCCAGCAGCTTAACTAGCTTAGATACGCAGTATTTT. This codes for CASSLTSLDTQYF. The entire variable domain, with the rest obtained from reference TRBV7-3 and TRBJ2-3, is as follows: GAGVSQTPSNKVTEKGKYVELRCDPISGHTALYWYRQSLGQGPEFLIYFQGTGAADDSGLPNDRFFAVRPEGSVSTLKIQRTERGDSAVYLCASSLTSLDTQYFGPGTRLTVL.

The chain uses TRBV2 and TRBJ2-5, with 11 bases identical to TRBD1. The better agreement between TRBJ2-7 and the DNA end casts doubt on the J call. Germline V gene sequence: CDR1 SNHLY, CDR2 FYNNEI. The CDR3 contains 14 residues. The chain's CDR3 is CASRRTGGGYEQYF. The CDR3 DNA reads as TGTGCCAGCAGACGGACAGGGGGCGGCTACGAGCAGTACTTC.

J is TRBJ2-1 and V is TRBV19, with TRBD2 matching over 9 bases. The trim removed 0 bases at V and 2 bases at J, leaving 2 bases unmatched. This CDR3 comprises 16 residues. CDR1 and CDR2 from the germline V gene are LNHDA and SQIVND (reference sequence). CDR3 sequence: CASSIDQRGAYNEQFF. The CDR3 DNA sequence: TGTGCCAGTAGTATAGACCAGCGGGGGGCCTACAATGAGCAGTTCTTC.

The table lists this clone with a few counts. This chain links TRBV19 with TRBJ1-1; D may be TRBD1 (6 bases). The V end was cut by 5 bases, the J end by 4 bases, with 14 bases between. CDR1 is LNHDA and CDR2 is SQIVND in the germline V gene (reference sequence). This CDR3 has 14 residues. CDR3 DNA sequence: TGTGCCAGTAGTCAACAGGGTTCCGGCACTGAAGCTTTCTTT. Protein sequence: CASSQQGSGTEAFF.